Each of the 15 T cell receptor beta chains below was sequenced from the same sample in a study of CD8+ T cells in alopecia areata. Specified treatment: oral pan-JAK inhibitor, 5-10 mg twice daily. After isolation, RNA underwent reverse transcription to generate cDNA as the sequencing template. The protocol was immunoSEQ multiplex PCR, while the TCRdb copy is restricted to in-frame clones and leaves out a portion. This table holds about 76,000 clones, around two thirds found once. The starting material was CD8+ T cells sorted from blood, obtained at week 24, from a patient treated with tofacitinib. Receptors were obtained from a human donor with alopecia areata.

The chain employs TRBV5-1 and TRBJ1-1; 8 bases agree with TRBD1. CDR3 size: 14 residues. Germline V gene sequence: CDR1 SGHRS, CDR2 YFSETQ. Trimming took 6 bases from V and 6 from J; bases not matched to a gene: 10. Here the CDR3 DNA reads TGCGCCAGCATCTCCAGGGGGCCGAGGCCTGAAGCTTTCTTT. Protein product: CASISRGPRPEAFF.

The gene calls are TRBV5-6 and TRBJ2-1; TRBD1 or TRBD2 may be the D gene (5 bases each). Trimming left V 4 bases short and J 5 bases short, with 7 bases between. Germline V gene sequence: CDR1 SGHDT, CDR2 YYEEEE. The CDR3 loop spans 12 amino acids. The CDR3 bases are TGTGCCAGCAGCAAGGGACACAATGAGCAGTTCTTC. The encoded protein is CASSKGHNEQFF.

J is TRBJ2-7 and V is TRBV5-1; TRBD2 agrees at 10 bases. The J segment lost 3 bases and the V segment lost 0 bases, leaving 9 bases of the junction unmatched. The CDR3 is 17 amino acids. Looked up from germline, CDR1 is SGHRS and CDR2 is YFSETQ. The CDR3 coding sequence is TGCGCCAGCAGCTTGGAGGCTAGCGGGGGATTGGGCTACGAGCAGTACTTC. Residues: CASSLEASGGLGYEQYF.

As to this clone: The sample carries other DNA sequences with the same CDR3. The rearrangement joins TRBV5-1 to TRBJ2-1, with 12 nucleotides matching TRBD2. The CDR3 length is 15 residues. V trimming: 0 bases; J trimming: 7 bases; junction bases outside the gene matches: 2. Germline V gene sequence: CDR1 SGHRS, CDR2 YFSETQ. For the CDR3, the DNA is TGCGCCAGCAGCTTGGGGCTAGCGGGAGGGAATGAGCAGTTCTTC. Encoded protein: CASSLGLAGGNEQFF.

This clone turned up a few times. This rearrangement joins TRBV29-1 to TRBJ2-1; D possibly corresponds to TRBD2 (6 bases). Per germline, CDR1 SQVTM and CDR2 ANQGSEA. This CDR3 has 12 residues. Trimming removed 7 bases at V and 6 bases at J, with 13 bases between. The CDR3 protein is CSARGEVNEQFF. DNA of the CDR3: TGCAGCGCTCGAGGGGAGGTCAATGAGCAGTTCTTC.

This clone was counted between two and nine times. This rearrangement joins TRBV5-1 to TRBJ2-3, with a tentative D call TRBD2 (5 bases). V lost 4 bases and J lost 1, with 19 bases in between. Germline V lookup: CDR1 SGHRS, CDR2 YFSETQ. The CDR3 is 17 residues long. CDR3 sequence: CASSGEGGIRGTDTQYF. Here the CDR3 DNA reads TGCGCCAGCAGCGGGGAAGGAGGAATAAGGGGCACAGATACGCAGTATTTT.

This rearrangement joins TRBV7-9 to TRBJ2-1; 9 nucleotides align to TRBD2. This CDR3 contains 17 residues. CDR1 and CDR2 (germline): SEHNR, FQNEAQ (reference sequence). J was trimmed by 7 bases and V by 4 bases; bases with no gene match: 14. CDR3 residues: CASSSVLGAGGLNEQFF. CDR3 sequence (DNA): TGTGCCAGCAGCTCCGTCCTAGGGGCGGGAGGGTTAAATGAGCAGTTCTTC.

The V call is TRBV7-6, the J call TRBJ2-1; D not resolved. V shed 4 bases and J shed 5 bases, with 6 bases lying between them. The germline CDR1 and CDR2 sequences are SGHVS and FNYEAQ. The CDR3 is made up of 12 amino acids. CDR3 in DNA: TGTGCCAGCAGCTCCCCTGACAATGAGCAGTTCTTC. It is translated as CASSSPDNEQFF.

This clone was seen more than once but under ten times. The gene calls are TRBV5-1 and TRBJ1-5; D unclear. CDR3 length equals 13 residues. Germline V CDR1 and CDR2: SGHRS, YFSETQ. Between the trimmed V and J ends, which lost 0 bases and 7 bases, there was a span of 8 bases. The CDR3: CASSLAPGQPQHF. CDR3 coding DNA: TGCGCCAGCAGCTTGGCCCCGGGCCAGCCCCAGCATTTT. Combining the CDR3 with reference TRBV5-1 and TRBJ1-5 gives the whole variable domain KAGVTQTPRYLIKTRGQQVTLSCSPISGHRSVSWYQQTPGQGLQFLFEYFSETQRNKGNFPGRFSGRQFSNSRSEMNVSTLELGDSALYLCASSLAPGQPQHFGDGTRLSIL.

This clone was recorded only once. The V and J genes are TRBV27 and TRBJ2-1; the match to TRBD2 covers 9 bases. Per germline, CDR1 MNHEY and CDR2 SMNVEV (reference sequence). The V and J ends lost 0 bases and 12 bases, in that order; junction bases with no gene match: 3. The CDR3 covers 13 residues. The CDR3 DNA follows: TGTGCCAGCAGTTTATCTAGCGGGGGTTCGCAGTTCTTC. Translation gives CASSLSSGGSQFF.

The rearrangement links TRBV9 to TRBJ2-5; 8 bases match TRBD2. In germline, CDR1 is SGDLS, CDR2 YYNGEE. This CDR3 comprises 17 residues. V dropped 0 bases and J dropped 2; count of bases not matched to a gene: 9. In DNA form, the CDR3 reads TGTGCCAGCAGCGTAGAAACTAGCGGAGGGCAACAAGAGACCCAGTACTTC. Translated: CASSVETSGGQQETQYF.

The chain links TRBV6-5 to TRBJ2-3, with TRBD1 matching 9 bases. The V gene's germline CDR1 is MNHEY and CDR2 SVGAGI. J gave up 6 bases and V 5 bases, and 6 bases lay outside the gene matches. The CDR3 sequence is 14 residues long. This chain's CDR3 is CASSAGTGYDTQYF. CDR3 DNA: TGTGCCAGCAGTGCCGGGACAGGGTATGATACGCAGTATTTT.

The chain links TRBV5-1 to TRBJ2-7, with TRBD1 identical over 11 bases. Unmatched junction bases numbered 3, after V lost 4 bases and J lost 3 bases. This CDR3 contains 14 residues. Per the germline V gene, CDR1 is SGHRS and CDR2 is YFSETQ. In DNA, the CDR3 is TGCGCCAGCAGCGTGGGACAGGGGGACTACGAGCAGTACTTC. Protein: CASSVGQGDYEQYF.

The chain couples TRBV5-1 to TRBJ1-1; D may be TRBD1 (5 bases). Trimming took off 3 bases at V and 4 bases at J, with 13 bases between the two ends. This CDR3 comprises 14 residues. CDR1 SGHRS and CDR2 YFSETQ come from the germline V gene. CDR3 DNA sequence: TGCGCCAGCAGCTCAGCTCAGGGAAGCACTGAAGCTTTCTTT. As protein: CASSSAQGSTEAFF.

This chain joins TRBV5-1 and TRBJ1-2, with 7 bases that match TRBD1. Germline CDR1 and CDR2: SGHRS and YFSETQ. This CDR3 is 14 amino acids long. The junction had 8 bases not matched to a gene; V was cut back by 3 bases and J by 6 bases. CDR3 sequence (DNA): TGCGCCAGCAGCTCGGCGTTAGGGGGCGATGGCTACACCTTC. Its protein product is CASSSALGGDGYTF.